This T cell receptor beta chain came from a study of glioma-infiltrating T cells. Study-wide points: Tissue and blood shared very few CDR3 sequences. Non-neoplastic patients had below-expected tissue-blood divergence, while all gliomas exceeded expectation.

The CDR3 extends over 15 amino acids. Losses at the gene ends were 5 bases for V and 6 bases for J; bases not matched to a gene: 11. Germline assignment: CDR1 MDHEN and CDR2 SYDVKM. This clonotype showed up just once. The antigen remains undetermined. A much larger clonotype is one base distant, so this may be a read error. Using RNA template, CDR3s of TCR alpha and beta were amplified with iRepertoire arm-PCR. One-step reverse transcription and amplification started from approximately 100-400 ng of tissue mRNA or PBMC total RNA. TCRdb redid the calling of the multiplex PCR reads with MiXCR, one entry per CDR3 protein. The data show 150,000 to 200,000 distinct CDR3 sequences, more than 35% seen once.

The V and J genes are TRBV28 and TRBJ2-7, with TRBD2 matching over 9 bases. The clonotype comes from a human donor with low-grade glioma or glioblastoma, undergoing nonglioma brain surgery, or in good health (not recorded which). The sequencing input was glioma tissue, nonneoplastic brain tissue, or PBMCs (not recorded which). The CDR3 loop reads CASSVYGTSSLEQYF. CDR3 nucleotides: TGTGCCAGCAGTGTTTACGGGACTAGCTCCCTCGAGCAGTACTTC.